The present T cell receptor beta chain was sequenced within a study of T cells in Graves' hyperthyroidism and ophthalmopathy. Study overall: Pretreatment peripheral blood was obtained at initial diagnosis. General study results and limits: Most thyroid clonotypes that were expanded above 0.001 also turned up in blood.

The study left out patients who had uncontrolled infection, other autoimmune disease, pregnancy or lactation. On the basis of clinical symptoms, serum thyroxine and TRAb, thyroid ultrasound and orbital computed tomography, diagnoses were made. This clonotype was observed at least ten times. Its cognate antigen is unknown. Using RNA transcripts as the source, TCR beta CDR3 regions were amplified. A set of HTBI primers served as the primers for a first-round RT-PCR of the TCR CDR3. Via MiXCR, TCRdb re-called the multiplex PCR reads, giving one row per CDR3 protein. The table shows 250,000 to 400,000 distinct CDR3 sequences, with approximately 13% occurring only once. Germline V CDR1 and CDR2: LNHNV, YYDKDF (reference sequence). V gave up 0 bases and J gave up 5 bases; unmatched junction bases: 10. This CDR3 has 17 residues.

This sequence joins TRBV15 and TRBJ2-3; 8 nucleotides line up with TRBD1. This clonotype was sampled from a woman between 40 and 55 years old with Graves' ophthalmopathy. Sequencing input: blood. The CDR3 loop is CATSRDWGRGRLDTQYF. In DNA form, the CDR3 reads TGTGCCACCAGCAGAGATTGGGGCAGGGGGCGCCTAGATACGCAGTATTTT.